This T cell receptor (beta chain) comes out of a study of T-cell memory formation after mild COVID-19. About the research overall: The study found TCR clusters largely donor specific.

Barcoded TCR alpha and TCR beta cDNA libraries with UMIs came from 5'RACE using constant-segment primers. TCRdb fed the 5' RACE reads into MiXCR, producing one record per CDR3 protein. The sample consists of around 510,000 distinct CDR3 sequences, 20% to 25% of them appearing once. A remark on this clonotype: As yet, its antigen is unknown.

Germline CDR1 is SQVTM and CDR2 is ANQGSEA. The length of the CDR3 is 14 residues. The V gene lost 5 bases and the J gene lost 5 bases, with 18 bases spanning the gap. General study results and limits: A balance of CD4 and CD8 characterized clones contracting day 15 to 85, whereas later expanders leaned CD4+. Contracting CD8+ clones were enriched in EMRA, CD4+ mainly in CM and EM.

Sample: PBMCs or a T cell subset sorted from them (not recorded which). The sequence derives from an adult woman who had mild COVID-19 (a few samples of this study predate the infection). Cell type and time point are not known. The V call is TRBV29-1, the J call TRBJ2-5, with TRBD2 as a possible D gene (5 bases). The CDR3 is CSVRRTGSGETQYF. CDR3 coding DNA: TGCAGCGTTCGGAGGACGGGCTCCGGGGAGACCCAGTACTTC.